This note documents a single T cell receptor (beta chain) sequence. Its cognate antigen has yet to be identified. Base qualities are not recorded, but no much larger clone differs from it by a single base. The immunoSEQ Assay, a bias-controlled multiplex PCR, was used to amplify TCRbeta CDR3 regions from genomic DNA. Processing in the source paper ran as follows. Within the assay, amplification of reference gene primers was used to estimate how many nucleated cells each sample contained. To quantify the absolute abundance of each unique TCRbeta CDR3 rearrangement, sequence reads were collapsed and filtered. For each sample, productive Simpson clonality was calculated as the square root of Simpson's diversity index over productive rearrangements. The source is immuneACCESS, and TCRdb retained only in-frame sequences with V and J called. Part of the clones is not carried over; for the studies checked, unresolved V genes explain less than half of this, and the remainder is unexplained. V, J and clone size were drawn from that table, and D and trimming were deduced from the DNA. This sample gives 300,000 to 400,000 clones in total; 85% of them show up just once. Over 1.5% of the sample rests with the top ten.

The data originate from a study of blood T cell repertoires in COVID-19 (dated by TCRdb to between 2020 and 2021). For context, the study as a whole: The collaborator samples originated in the United States, Italy and Spain and spanned the acute and convalescent phases of COVID-19. The prospective study material was composed of cDNA or gDNA derived from T cells, B-cell-depleted T cells, or PBMCs. The dataset comprised deeply sampled blood TCRbeta repertoires from subjects exposed to, actively infected with, or recovered from COVID-19. The repertoires were released in a freely available public database intended as a resource for research on the immune response to SARS-CoV-2. Samples came from the ongoing ImmuneRACE study (first 160 participants) plus 1,254 subjects from 6 global collaborators. Nearly every sample came with metadata listing a de-identified subject ID, COVID-19 status, age in years and sex. Where HLA class I and class II types were available, the types were taken from metadata supplied by the sample provider, not from assay-based typing. The full study reports these points: The amount of clinical and demographic metadata varied by source and participant and was provided uncurated.

Including the terminal cysteine and phenylalanine, the CDR3 comprises 16 residues. This entry keeps only the CDR3 DNA: 48 bases, framed from base 1. The germline V gene gives CDR1 as SGHAT and CDR2 as FQNNGV. Compared with germline, V lacks 2 bases and J lacks 4 bases; bases without a gene match: 7. Enrolling through a virtual design, the prospective study's participants ranged in age from roughly 18 to 90 years and lived across roughly 24 United States geographic areas. To assign participants to cohorts, the prospective study relied on clinical history that participants themselves reported in a screening survey and a study questionnaire. Exposed participants had been in contact with someone with a PCR-confirmed or clinician-diagnosed COVID-19 case within 2 weeks of study entry. Each participant in the prospective study had whole blood, serum and a nasopharyngeal or oropharyngeal swab collected by mobile phlebotomists. Additional blood draws and questionnaires over an approximately two-month period could optionally be provided by prospective study participants. Before DNA extraction, blood samples from the prospective study were shipped at room temperature or frozen.

The chain was built from TRBV11-2 and TRBJ2-3; 9 central bases correspond to TRBD2. Material for sequencing was PBMCs or T cells enriched from blood (not recorded which). This receptor was obtained from a woman in her twenties or thirties who had been exposed to COVID-19. The CDR3 region: CASSLYASGVADTQYF. The DNA is as follows: TGTGCCAGCAGCTTATATGCTAGCGGGGTCGCAGATACGCAGTATTTT.